These 17 T cell receptor beta chains were sequenced from one sample in a study of T-cell memory formation after mild COVID-19. TCRdb recomputed calls from the 5' RACE reads with MiXCR, one row per CDR3 protein. The sample has about 430,000 distinct CDR3 sequences, around 24% seen once; the top ten hold around 8.8%. The sequenced sample consisted of PBMCs or a T cell subset sorted from them (not recorded which). These TCRs come from an adult woman who had mild COVID-19 (a few samples of this study predate the infection). Cell type and time point are not known.

In its sample, this clonotype was seen a few times. The chain employs TRBV11-2 and TRBJ2-7; the match to TRBD1 covers 7 bases. The germline V gene encodes CDR1 SGHAT and CDR2 FQNNGV. V shed 3 bases, J shed 3 bases, and the junction held 5 bases outside the gene matches. This CDR3 comprises 14 residues. CDR3 DNA: TGTGCCAGCAGCTTCGGACAGGTCGGCTACGAGCAGTACTTC. The encoded protein is CASSFGQVGYEQYF.

This clonotype appeared many times. The V call is TRBV20-1, the J call TRBJ2-1; 8 bases match TRBD1. The CDR3 is 15 amino acids. J lost 5 bases, V lost 3 bases, and 9 bases had no gene match. Germline V lookup: CDR1 DFQATT, CDR2 SNEGSKA (reference sequence). The chain's CDR3 is CSASNRGRHDNEQFF. CDR3 sequence (DNA): TGCAGTGCTAGCAACAGGGGGAGGCACGACAATGAGCAGTTCTTC.

The chain uses TRBV29-1 and TRBJ2-7; the D is unclear. Germline CDR1 and CDR2: SQVTM and ANQGSEA. The CDR3 has 14 amino acids. V was cut by 5 bases and J by 5 bases, with 19 bases left in between. CDR3 loop: CSVTSGSAFHEQYF. As DNA, the CDR3 is TGCAGCGTTACCTCCGGGTCAGCCTTCCACGAGCAGTACTTC.

This clonotype was seen at least ten times. The rearrangement links TRBV14 to TRBJ2-3, with 10 bases matching TRBD2. Germline CDR1 and CDR2: SGHDN and FVKESK. The ends lost 0 bases at V and 3 bases at J; junction bases unmatched: 12. The CDR3 loop spans 19 amino acids. The CDR3 loop reads CASSQERRSGRGPTDTQYF. The DNA of the CDR3 is TGTGCCAGCAGCCAAGAGCGTCGGAGCGGGAGGGGACCGACAGATACGCAGTATTTT.

This chain connects TRBV18 to TRBJ2-1; D possibly uses TRBD1 or TRBD2 (5 bases each). V was pared by 5 bases and J by 14 bases, with 16 bases between. Germline values: CDR1 KGHSH, CDR2 LQKENI. The CDR3 consists of 12 residues. CDR3 loop: CASSAPPGPEFF. The CDR3 DNA is TGTGCCAGCTCAGCGCCTCCGGGACCCGAGTTCTTC.

This sequence joins TRBV12-3 or TRBV12-4 and TRBJ1-1, with D hard to call. V was pared by 6 bases and J by 1 base, with 9 bases between. CDR3 length: 13 amino acids. Here the CDR3 DNA reads TGTGCCAGCAGCATAACTGAGAACACTGAAGCTTTCTTT. It is translated as CASSITENTEAFF.

The chain links TRBV12-3 or TRBV12-4 to TRBJ2-1; tentative D call: TRBD2 (6 bases). V shed 2 bases and J shed 4 bases, with 15 bases lying between them. The CDR3 is 16 residues long. The CDR3 region is CASSLSGQVGYNEQFF. For the CDR3, the DNA is TGTGCCAGCAGTTTAAGCGGGCAGGTCGGATACAATGAGCAGTTCTTC.

J is TRBJ2-5 and V is TRBV20-1; TRBD1 might be the D (6 bases). V was trimmed by 4 bases and J by 3 bases, leaving 12 bases between them. CDR3 length: 13 amino acids. CDR1 and CDR2 from the germline V gene are DFQATT and SNEGSKA (reference sequence). The DNA of the CDR3 is TGCAGTGCTAAGACCAGGGGAAAAGAGACCCAGTACTTC. It encodes CSAKTRGKETQYF.

This chain connects TRBV7-8 to TRBJ1-2; maybe TRBD1 (6 bases). The CDR3 has 14 amino acids. Trimming took 4 bases from V and 7 from J, leaving 16 bases between them. Germline V gene sequence: CDR1 SGHVS, CDR2 FQNEAQ. The CDR3 sequence: CASSSQGWEAGYTF. In DNA form, the CDR3 reads TGTGCCAGCAGCTCCCAGGGGTGGGAGGCTGGCTACACCTTC.

V is TRBV9 and J is TRBJ2-5; D gene uncertain. Trimming removed 2 bases from V and 5 bases from J, with 16 bases in between. Germline V gives CDR1 SGDLS, CDR2 YYNGEE. This CDR3 spans 15 amino acids. This CDR3 reads CASSVGPAFGETQYF. The CDR3 region has the DNA TGTGCCAGCAGCGTGGGCCCTGCCTTTGGGGAGACCCAGTACTTC.

This clonotype was recorded a few times. Germline is not matched at one junction end, which may reflect a read error. The chain has TRBV5-1 and TRBJ1-4; TRBD1 matches at 7 bases. This CDR3 has 15 amino acids. CDR1 SGHRS and CDR2 YFSETQ come from the germline V gene. This CDR3 is CASSVDRVTDEKLFF. CDR3 nucleotide sequence: TGCGCCAGCAGCGTCGACAGGGTAACTGATGAAAAACTGTTTTTT. The full variable domain, completed using reference TRBV5-1 and TRBJ1-4, is KAGVTQTPRYLIKTRGQQVTLSCSPISGHRSVSWYQQTPGQGLQFLFEYFSETQRNKGNFPGRFSGRQFSNSRSEMNVSTLELGDSALYLCASSVDRVTDEKLFFGSGTQLSVL.

The V and J genes are TRBV5-1 and TRBJ2-7; the match to TRBD1 covers 9 bases. This CDR3 region has 16 residues. Per the germline V gene, CDR1 is SGHRS and CDR2 is YFSETQ. The junction had 9 bases not matched to a gene; V was cut back by 4 bases and J by 1 base. The CDR3 nucleotides are TGCGCCAGCAGCGCGACAGGGGGATCATTTTCCTACGAGCAGTACTTC. Protein sequence: CASSATGGSFSYEQYF.

The V call is TRBV12-3 or TRBV12-4, the J call TRBJ2-7; TRBD2 matches at 13 bases. The V gene end was trimmed by 5 bases and the J gene end by 4 bases; junction bases not matched to a gene: 5. The CDR3 totals 15 residues. The CDR3, as DNA: TGTGCCAGCAGTCGACGGACTAGCGGGAGTTACGAGCAGTACTTC. Its protein is CASSRRTSGSYEQYF.

This chain links TRBV6-5 with TRBJ2-3; tentatively, D is TRBD1 (5 bases). V lost 2 bases, J lost 5 bases, and 11 bases lay in between. This CDR3 is built from 14 residues. Germline V gene data show CDR1 as MNHEY and CDR2 as SVGAGI. CDR3 nucleotides: TGTGCCAGCAGTTACGGGCCAGGGATAGATACGCAGTATTTT. This sequence encodes CASSYGPGIDTQYF.

This clonotype was detected only a few times. V usage is TRBV7-3 and J usage is TRBJ2-2, with D hard to call. V was cut by 6 bases and J by 5 bases, with 7 bases left in between. The CDR3 consists of 12 residues. Germline CDR1 reads SGHTA; CDR2 reads FQGTGA. The CDR3 region is CASRQITGELFF. CDR3 coding DNA: TGTGCCAGCAGACAGATAACCGGGGAGCTGTTTTTT. Full variable domain (remainder filled in from reference TRBV7-3 and TRBJ2-2): GAGVSQTPSNKVTEKGKYVELRCDPISGHTALYWYRQSLGQGPEFLIYFQGTGAADDSGLPNDRFFAVRPEGSVSTLKIQRTERGDSAVYLCASRQITGELFFGEGSRLTVL.

The chain joins TRBV7-3 to TRBJ2-3, with TRBD2 identical over 11 bases. This CDR3 is 18 amino acids long. Germline values: CDR1 SGHTA, CDR2 FQGTGA. J lost 3 bases, V lost 5 bases, and 13 bases had no gene match. DNA of the CDR3: TGTGCCAGCAGCCCAACCCCGATAGCGGGGGGGATTACAGATACGCAGTATTTT. As protein: CASSPTPIAGGITDTQYF.

This clonotype was observed a few times. The CDR3 sequence is CATSDQGSTEAFF. The CDR3 DNA is TGTGCCACCAGTGACCAGGGGAGCACTGAAGCTTTCTTT. The chain is built from TRBV24-1 and TRBJ1-1; D may be TRBD1 (6 bases). Germline V gives CDR1 KGHDR, CDR2 SFDVKD. This CDR3 is 13 amino acids long. Trimming shortened V by 4 bases and J by 4 bases, and 9 bases separated the two germline ends.